The T cell receptor beta chain under discussion was sequenced for a study of glioma-infiltrating T cells. The V gene lost 0 bases and the J gene lost 3 bases, with 7 bases spanning the gap. The CDR3 has 14 residues. Per germline, CDR1 SGHRS and CDR2 YFSETQ. Study conclusions and caveats: Tissue and blood shared very few CDR3 sequences.

TCR alpha and beta CDR3 regions were amplified from RNA using iRepertoire nested multiplex PCR. One-step reverse transcription and amplification started from approximately 100-400 ng of tissue mRNA or PBMC total RNA. TCRdb independently ran MiXCR on the multiplex PCR reads; one entry per CDR3 protein. This table holds more than 110,000 distinct CDR3 sequences, roughly two fifths found once. As for this clonotype: Its antigen is currently unknown.

This TCR came from a human donor with low-grade glioma or glioblastoma, undergoing nonglioma brain surgery, or in good health (not recorded which). The V gene is TRBV5-1, the J gene TRBJ1-3; D unclear. The sample comprised glioma tissue, nonneoplastic brain tissue, or PBMCs (not recorded which). The CDR3 here is CASSLAGFGNTIYF. The CDR3 DNA reads as TGCGCCAGCAGCTTGGCGGGTTTTGGAAACACCATATATTTT.